Below, one T cell receptor beta chain is given with its context. Its target is not known. CDR3 length: 15 amino acids. J lost 4 bases, V lost 7 bases, and 8 bases had no gene match. Germline assignment: CDR1 SGHRS and CDR2 YFSETQ. Recent vaccinations or acute infections were absent in the healthy HIV-negative adult donors. This sample is drawn from a study of shared clonotypes between healthy human individuals. The study, taken as a whole, reports: It was expected that sequencing depth would affect clonotype sharing among donors. Naive subsets typically showed greater estimated richness than memory subsets. Non-shared clonotypes had lower generation probabilities than clonotypes shared by all four sorted-subset donors.

TCRdb keeps only in-frame clones here, not all; method: immunoSEQ multiplex PCR. The data show roughly 1 million clones, with approximately 70% seen just once and roughly 1.5% held by the top ten. This chain uses TRBV5-1 with TRBJ2-3, with 11 bases lining up with TRBD2. The sequence was obtained from a man aged 18 to 29 in good health. Sequenced sample: memory CD4+ T cells sorted from blood. Subset described: CD45RA-negative fraction. The CDR3, as DNA: TGCGCCAGCTCCCGACTAGCGGGAAACCCAGATACGCAGTATTTT. Protein product: CASSRLAGNPDTQYF.